One and the same sample provided the 21 T cell receptor beta chains below, sequenced in a study of T cells after yellow fever vaccination. TCRdb processed the 5' RACE reads anew with MiXCR; each CDR3 protein has one entry. The sample has 300,000 to 400,000 distinct CDR3 sequences; approximately 9% are singletons. The sequences come from PBMCs, collected on the day of the first yellow fever vaccination. Receptor source: a man aged 18 to 29 who received the YFV17D yellow fever vaccine.

This clonotype was counted only a few times. V and J are TRBV20-1 and TRBJ1-3; no clear D gene. V was pared by 2 bases and J by 3 bases, with 14 bases between. The CDR3 extends over 15 amino acids. The germline gives CDR1 DFQATT, CDR2 SNEGSKA (reference sequence). CDR3: CSARPPFGVGNTIYF. CDR3 bases: TGCAGTGCTAGACCGCCATTTGGGGTTGGAAACACCATATATTTT.

The chain combines TRBV18 with TRBJ2-7, with D perhaps matching TRBD1 (5 bases). In germline, CDR1 is KGHSH, CDR2 LQKENI. This CDR3 has 15 residues. V was cut by 1 base and J by 7 bases, with 17 bases left in between. The CDR3 DNA reads TGTGCCAGCTCACCACGACAGAGGCTTACGAGGGAGCAGTACTTC. Residues: CASSPRQRLTREQYF.

This clonotype was picked up a small number of times. The J gene is TRBJ2-5, the V gene TRBV5-1; 10 bases are shared with TRBD1. The CDR3 runs to 15 residues. Trimming took 5 bases from V and 3 from J; bases not matched to a gene: 7. Per the germline V gene, CDR1 is SGHRS and CDR2 is YFSETQ. CDR3 region: CASRLTTGGEETQYF. The DNA of the CDR3 is TGCGCCAGCAGACTCACGACAGGGGGCGAAGAGACCCAGTACTTC.

This clonotype was seen at least ten times. The chain couples TRBV11-2 to TRBJ2-4, with D hard to call. The CDR3 covers 14 residues. Trimming took 5 bases from V and 2 from J, leaving 10 bases between them. The germline CDR1 and CDR2 sequences are SGHAT and FQNNGV. DNA of the CDR3: TGTGCCAGCAGCCCAGAAGGACCCAAAAACATTCAGTACTTC. It specifies CASSPEGPKNIQYF. Complete variable domain (other parts from reference TRBV11-2 and TRBJ2-4): EAGVAQSPRYKIIEKRQSVAFWCNPISGHATLYWYQQILGQGPKLLIQFQNNGVVDDSQLPKDRFSAERLKGVDSTLKIQPAKLEDSAVYLCASSPEGPKNIQYFGAGTRLSVL.

This sequence joins TRBV5-6 and TRBJ2-3; D is ambiguous. The germline V gene encodes CDR1 SGHDT and CDR2 YYEEEE. This CDR3 has 13 amino acids. Between the trimmed V and J ends, which lost 7 bases and 6 bases, there was a span of 15 bases. In DNA form, the CDR3 reads TGTGCCAGCCGGGCGTTTTGGACGGATACGCAGTATTTT. It is translated as CASRAFWTDTQYF.

The chain uses TRBV19 and TRBJ2-1; tentatively, D is TRBD1 (6 bases). Germline assignment: CDR1 LNHDA and CDR2 SQIVND (reference sequence). Trimming removed 1 base from V and 9 bases from J, with 10 bases in between. CDR3 length: 13 residues. CDR3 DNA sequence: TGTGCCAGTAGTATAGGTAGGGGGTCTGAGCAGTTCTTC. It yields the protein CASSIGRGSEQFF.

The chain is built from TRBV4-1 and TRBJ2-1; D is unresolved. Trimming shortened V by 0 bases and J by 4 bases, and 10 bases separated the two germline ends. Per the germline V gene, CDR1 is MGHRA and CDR2 is YSYEKL. The CDR3 is 15 amino acids. The CDR3 here is CASSQEWAIYNEQFF. CDR3 bases: TGCGCCAGCAGCCAAGAATGGGCTATTTACAATGAGCAGTTCTTC.

This clonotype occurred a few times. J is TRBJ2-2 and V is TRBV9; no clear D. Germline-derived CDR1 and CDR2 are SGDLS and YYNGEE. Trimming removed 3 bases at V and 5 bases at J, with 8 bases between. CDR3 length: 13 residues. The CDR3 reads CASSAGLTGELFF. The CDR3 region has the DNA TGTGCCAGCAGCGCCGGGTTGACCGGGGAGCTGTTTTTT.

This clonotype occurred a few times. The CDR3 region is CASSVSTRFTEAFF. The CDR3 DNA reads TGTGCCAGCAGTGTGAGCACCCGTTTCACTGAAGCTTTCTTT. The rearrangement joins TRBV25-1 to TRBJ1-1; D not resolved. The CDR3 has 14 residues. V was cut by 4 bases and J by 4 bases, with 13 bases left in between. CDR1 and CDR2 (germline): MGHDK, SYGVNS.

This clonotype was detected only a few times. J is TRBJ1-3 and V is TRBV24-1; D gene uncertain. From germline, CDR1 is KGHDR and CDR2 SFDVKD. V lost 0 bases and J lost 2, with 10 bases in between. CDR3 size: 16 residues. Here the CDR3 DNA reads TGTGCCACCAGTGATTTGGCAGAACCTCCTGGAAACACCATATATTTT. Protein product: CATSDLAEPPGNTIYF.

This clonotype was detected ten times or more. V usage is TRBV5-1 and J usage is TRBJ2-5; 13 bases are shared with TRBD2. The germline CDR1 and CDR2 sequences are SGHRS and YFSETQ. Germline trimming cut 0 bases from V and 0 bases from J; bases unmatched to any gene: 5. This CDR3 has 18 residues. The DNA for the CDR3 is TGCGCCAGCAGCTTGGCCGGACTAGCGGGGGTTTACCAAGAGACCCAGTACTTC. Translation: CASSLAGLAGVYQETQYF.

This clonotype occurred a few times. J is TRBJ2-3 and V is TRBV20-1; TRBD1 might be the D (6 bases). The ends were cut back, 3 bases at V and 3 bases at J, with 16 bases in the middle. The CDR3 sequence is 15 residues long. Germline CDR1 and CDR2: DFQATT and SNEGSKA (reference sequence). This CDR3 is CSARTFDRPTDTQYF. In nucleotides, the CDR3 is TGCAGTGCTAGGACCTTCGACAGGCCGACAGATACGCAGTATTTT.

This clonotype was seen only a few times. The genes are TRBV5-1 and TRBJ2-7; 7 nucleotides match TRBD1. This CDR3 comprises 14 residues. Germline assignment: CDR1 SGHRS and CDR2 YFSETQ. Germline trimming cut 2 bases from V and 3 bases from J; bases unmatched to any gene: 5. CDR3 coding DNA: TGCGCCAGCAGCTTTGGACAGGAAAACTACGAGCAGTACTTC. Its protein is CASSFGQENYEQYF.

In its sample, this clonotype was seen many times. The CDR3 spells CASSLYLTGTDTQYF. The CDR3 DNA is TGTGCCAGCAGCTTGTATTTGACCGGCACAGATACGCAGTATTTT. The chain couples TRBV5-6 to TRBJ2-3; D remains unclear. Between the trimmed V and J ends, which lost 1 base and 1 base, there was a span of 10 bases. Germline loops: CDR1 SGHDT, CDR2 YYEEEE. CDR3 length equals 15 residues.

The chain joins TRBV5-1 to TRBJ2-5, with 7 bases that match TRBD1. This CDR3 has 13 amino acids. The V gene's germline CDR1 is SGHRS and CDR2 YFSETQ. Trimming cost V 5 bases and J 5 bases; bases outside gene matches: 6. The CDR3 reads CASRQGVEETQYF. The CDR3 coding sequence is TGCGCCAGCAGGCAGGGGGTGGAGGAGACCCAGTACTTC.

The chain joins TRBV9 to TRBJ1-1; D is perhaps TRBD1 (5 bases). V was cut by 0 bases and J by 7 bases, with 19 bases left in between. Germline values: CDR1 SGDLS, CDR2 YYNGEE. This CDR3 spans 16 amino acids. The CDR3 spells CASSVGSPGYGGEAFF. As DNA, the CDR3 is TGTGCCAGCAGCGTAGGGTCGCCAGGGTATGGCGGTGAAGCTTTCTTT.

The chain links TRBV9 to TRBJ1-1; D is undetermined. The CDR3 has 13 amino acids. Germline values: CDR1 SGDLS, CDR2 YYNGEE. Trimming removed 0 bases from V and 6 bases from J, with 9 bases in between. Written as DNA, the CDR3 is TGTGCCAGCAGCGTAGGCCCGATGTCTGAAGCTTTCTTT. The encoded protein is CASSVGPMSEAFF.

This clonotype was counted ten times or more. The junction does not match germline at one end; this may be a read error. The chain has TRBV7-7 and TRBJ2-5; D might be TRBD2 (7 bases). The CDR3 runs to 14 residues. The germline CDR1 and CDR2 sequences are SSHAT and FNYEAQ (reference sequence). The CDR3 bases are TGTGCTAGCAGCTTAGCCAGGGGAGGGGAGACCCAGTACTTC. As protein: CASSLARGGETQYF.

Concerning this clonotype itself: Being one base from a much bigger clone, this may be a read error. This sequence joins TRBV12-5 and TRBJ1-1; D is ambiguous. Trimming removed 1 base from V and 1 base from J, with 4 bases in between. Germline V gene sequence: CDR1 LGHNT, CDR2 FRNRAP. There are 13 residues in the CDR3. CDR3 protein: CASGLGGNTEAFF. The CDR3 DNA reads as TGTGCTAGTGGTTTGGGGGGGAACACTGAAGCTTTCTTT.

The table lists this clonotype with a few counts. The rearrangement joins TRBV19 to TRBJ1-1, with a weak D call TRBD1 (5 bases). This CDR3 is built from 15 residues. V was trimmed by 8 bases and J by 4 bases, leaving 20 bases between them. The germline gives CDR1 LNHDA, CDR2 SQIVND (reference sequence). The CDR3 protein is CASGALKGGGTEAFF. DNA for the CDR3: TGTGCCAGTGGGGCACTTAAGGGTGGCGGCACTGAAGCTTTCTTT. The full variable domain, in which reference TRBV19 and TRBJ1-1 provide the parts outside the CDR3, is DGGITQSPKYLFRKEGQNVTLSCEQNLNHDAMYWYRQDPGQGLRLIYYSQIVNDFQKGDIAEGYSVSREKKESFPLTVTSAQKNPTAFYLCASGALKGGGTEAFFGQGTRLTVV.

This clonotype came up a few times. The chain uses TRBV11-3 and TRBJ2-3, with D hard to call. The germline CDR1 and CDR2 sequences are SGHNT and YENEEA. CDR3 length: 12 residues. The V gene lost 6 bases and the J gene lost 6 bases, with 10 bases spanning the gap. This CDR3 reads CASSSLDDTQYF. The CDR3 coding sequence is TGTGCCAGCAGTTCCCTGGATGATACGCAGTATTTT.